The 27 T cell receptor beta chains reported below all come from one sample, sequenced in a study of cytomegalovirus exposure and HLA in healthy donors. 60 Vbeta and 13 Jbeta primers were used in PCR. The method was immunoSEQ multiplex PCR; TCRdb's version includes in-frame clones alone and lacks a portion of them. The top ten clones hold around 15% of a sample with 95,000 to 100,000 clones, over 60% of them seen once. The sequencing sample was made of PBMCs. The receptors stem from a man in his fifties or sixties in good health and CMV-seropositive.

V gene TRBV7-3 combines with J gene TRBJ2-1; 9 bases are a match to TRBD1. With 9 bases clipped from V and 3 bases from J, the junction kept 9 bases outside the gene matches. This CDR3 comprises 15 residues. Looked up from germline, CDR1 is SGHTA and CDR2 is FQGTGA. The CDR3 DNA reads TGTGCCAGTAGCAATCCGGGACAGGGCTACAATGAGCAGTTCTTC. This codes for CASSNPGQGYNEQFF.

CDR3 loop: CASSSSGGASYNEQFF. The CDR3 DNA reads as TGTGCCAGCAGCTCTAGCGGGGGGGCTTCTTACAATGAGCAGTTCTTC. The chain couples TRBV7-3 to TRBJ2-1; 12 bases align to TRBD2. Germline V CDR1 and CDR2: SGHTA, FQGTGA. This CDR3 spans 16 amino acids. After removal of 4 bases from V and 4 bases from J, the junction contained 5 bases not matched to a gene.

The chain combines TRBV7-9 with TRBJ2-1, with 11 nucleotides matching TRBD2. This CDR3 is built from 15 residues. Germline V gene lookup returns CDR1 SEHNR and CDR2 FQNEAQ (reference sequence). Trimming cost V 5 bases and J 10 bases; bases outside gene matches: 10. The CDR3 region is CASSAHSGGAYEQFF. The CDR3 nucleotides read TGTGCCAGCAGCGCCCATAGCGGGGGGGCCTACGAGCAGTTCTTC.

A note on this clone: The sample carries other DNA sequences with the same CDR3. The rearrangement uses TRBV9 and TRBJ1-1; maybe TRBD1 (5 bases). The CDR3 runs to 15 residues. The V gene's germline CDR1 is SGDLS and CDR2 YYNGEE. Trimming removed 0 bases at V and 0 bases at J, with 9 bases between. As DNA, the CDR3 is TGTGCCAGCAGCGTAGTGCGGGGCCTGAACACTGAAGCTTTCTTT. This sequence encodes CASSVVRGLNTEAFF. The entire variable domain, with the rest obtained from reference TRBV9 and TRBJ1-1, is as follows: DSGVTQTPKHLITATGQRVTLRCSPRSGDLSVYWYQQSLDQGLQFLIQYYNGEERAKGNILERFSAQQFPDLHSELNLSSLELGDSALYFCASSVVRGLNTEAFFGQGTRLTVV.

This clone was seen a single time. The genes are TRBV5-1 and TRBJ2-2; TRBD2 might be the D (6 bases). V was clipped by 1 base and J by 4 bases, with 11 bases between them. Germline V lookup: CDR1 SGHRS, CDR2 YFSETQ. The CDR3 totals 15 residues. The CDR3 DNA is TGCGCCAGCAGCTTGAAACGGGGGTTCACCGGGGAGCTGTTTTTT. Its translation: CASSLKRGFTGELFF.

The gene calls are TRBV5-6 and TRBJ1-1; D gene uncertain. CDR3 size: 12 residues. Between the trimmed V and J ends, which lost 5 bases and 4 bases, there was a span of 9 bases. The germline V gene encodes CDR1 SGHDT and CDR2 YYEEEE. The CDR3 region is CASSQSPTEAFF. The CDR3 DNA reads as TGTGCCAGCAGTCAATCCCCCACTGAAGCTTTCTTT.

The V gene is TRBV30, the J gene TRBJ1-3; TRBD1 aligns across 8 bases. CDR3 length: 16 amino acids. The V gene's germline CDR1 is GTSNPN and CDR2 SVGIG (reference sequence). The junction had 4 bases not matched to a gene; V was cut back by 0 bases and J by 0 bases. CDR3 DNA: TGTGCCTGGAGTGTACCAGGGGGCCTCTCTGGAAACACCATATATTTT. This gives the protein CAWSVPGGLSGNTIYF.

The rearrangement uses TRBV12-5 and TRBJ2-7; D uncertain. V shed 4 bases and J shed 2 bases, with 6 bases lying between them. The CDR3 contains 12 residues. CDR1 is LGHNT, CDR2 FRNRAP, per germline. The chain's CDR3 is CASGSGTYEQYF. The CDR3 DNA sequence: TGTGCTAGTGGTTCGGGTACCTACGAGCAGTACTTC.

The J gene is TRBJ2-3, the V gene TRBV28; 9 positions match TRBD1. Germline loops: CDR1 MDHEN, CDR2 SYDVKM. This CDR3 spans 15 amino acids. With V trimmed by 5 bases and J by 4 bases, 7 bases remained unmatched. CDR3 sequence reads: CASSTPGTGSDTQYF. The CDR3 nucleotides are TGTGCCAGCAGTACACCCGGGACAGGGTCAGATACGCAGTATTTT.

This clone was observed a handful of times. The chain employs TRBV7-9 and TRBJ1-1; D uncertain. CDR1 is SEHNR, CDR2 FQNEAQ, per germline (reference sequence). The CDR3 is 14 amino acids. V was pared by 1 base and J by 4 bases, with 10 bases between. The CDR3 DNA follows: TGTGCCAGCAGCTTAGGAGGATCGGTCACTGAAGCTTTCTTT. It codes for CASSLGGSVTEAFF. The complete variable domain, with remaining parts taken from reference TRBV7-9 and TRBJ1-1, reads DTGVSQNPRHKITKRGQNVTFRCDPISEHNRLYWYRQTLGQGPEFLTYFQNEAQLEKSRLLSDRFSAERPKGSFSTLEIQRTEQGDSAMYLCASSLGGSVTEAFFGQGTRLTVV.

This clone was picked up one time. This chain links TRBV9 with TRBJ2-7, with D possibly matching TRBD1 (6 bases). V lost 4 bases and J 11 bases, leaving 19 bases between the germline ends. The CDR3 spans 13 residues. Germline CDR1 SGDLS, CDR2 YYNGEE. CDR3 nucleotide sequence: TGTGCCAGCAGCCCAGAGGGGGATCCGAAGGAGTACTTC. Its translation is CASSPEGDPKEYF.

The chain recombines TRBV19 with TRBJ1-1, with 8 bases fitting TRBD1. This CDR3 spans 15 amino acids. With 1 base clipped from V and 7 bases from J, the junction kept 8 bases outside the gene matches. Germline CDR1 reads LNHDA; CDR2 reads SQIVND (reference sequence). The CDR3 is CASSIGDRGINEAFF. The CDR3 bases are TGTGCCAGTAGTATAGGAGACAGGGGAATTAATGAAGCTTTCTTT. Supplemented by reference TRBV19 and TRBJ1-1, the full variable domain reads DGGITQSPKYLFRKEGQNVTLSCEQNLNHDAMYWYRQDPGQGLRLIYYSQIVNDFQKGDIAEGYSVSREKKESFPLTVTSAQKNPTAFYLCASSIGDRGINEAFFGQGTRLTVV.

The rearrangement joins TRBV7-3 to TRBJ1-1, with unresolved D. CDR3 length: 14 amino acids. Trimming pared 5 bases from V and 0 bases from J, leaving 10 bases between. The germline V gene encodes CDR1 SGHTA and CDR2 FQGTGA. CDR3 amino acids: CASSLRAVNTEAFF. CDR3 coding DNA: TGTGCCAGCAGCCTAAGGGCAGTGAACACTGAAGCTTTCTTT.

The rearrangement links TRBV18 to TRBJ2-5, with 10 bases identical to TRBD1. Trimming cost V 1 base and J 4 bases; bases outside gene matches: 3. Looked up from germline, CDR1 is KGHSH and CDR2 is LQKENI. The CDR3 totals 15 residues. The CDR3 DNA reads TGTGCCAGCTCACCACTCGACAGGGGGCGAGAGACCCAGTACTTC. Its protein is CASSPLDRGRETQYF.

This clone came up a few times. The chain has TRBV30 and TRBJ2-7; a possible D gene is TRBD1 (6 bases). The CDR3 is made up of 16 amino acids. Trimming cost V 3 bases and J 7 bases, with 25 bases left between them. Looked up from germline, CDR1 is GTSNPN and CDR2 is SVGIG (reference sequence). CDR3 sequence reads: CAWSGLRGGVGGEQYF. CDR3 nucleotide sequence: TGTGCCTGGAGCGGCCTACGTGGGGGCGTTGGTGGTGAGCAGTACTTC.

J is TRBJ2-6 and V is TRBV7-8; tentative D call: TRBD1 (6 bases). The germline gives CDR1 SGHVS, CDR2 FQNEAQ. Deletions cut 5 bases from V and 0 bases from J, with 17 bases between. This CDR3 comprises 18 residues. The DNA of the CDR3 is TGTGCCAGCAGCCTGGTAGTGACAGGCGGCTCTGGGGCCAACGTCCTGACTTTC. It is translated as CASSLVVTGGSGANVLTF.

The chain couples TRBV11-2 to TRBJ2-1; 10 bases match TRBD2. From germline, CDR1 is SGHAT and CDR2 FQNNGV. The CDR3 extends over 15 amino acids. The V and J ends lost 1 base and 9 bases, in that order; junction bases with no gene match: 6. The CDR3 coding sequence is TGTGCCAGCAGCTTAGTAGCGGGGGGCGGGGGTGAGCAGTTCTTC. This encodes CASSLVAGGGGEQFF.

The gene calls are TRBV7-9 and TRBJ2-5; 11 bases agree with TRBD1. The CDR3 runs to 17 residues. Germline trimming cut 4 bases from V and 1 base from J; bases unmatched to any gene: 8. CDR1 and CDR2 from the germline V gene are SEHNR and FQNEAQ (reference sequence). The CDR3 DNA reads TGTGCCAGCAGCTCCGGGACAGGGGGGACTGGCCAAGAGACCCAGTACTTC. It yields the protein CASSSGTGGTGQETQYF.

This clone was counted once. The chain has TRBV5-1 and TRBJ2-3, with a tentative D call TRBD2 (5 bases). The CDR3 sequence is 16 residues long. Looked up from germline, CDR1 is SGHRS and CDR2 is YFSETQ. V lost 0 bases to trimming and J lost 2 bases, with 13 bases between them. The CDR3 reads CASSLVGMGSTDTQYF. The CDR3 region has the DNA TGCGCCAGCAGCTTGGTCGGGATGGGGTCCACAGATACGCAGTATTTT. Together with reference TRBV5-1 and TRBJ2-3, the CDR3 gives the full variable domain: KAGVTQTPRYLIKTRGQQVTLSCSPISGHRSVSWYQQTPGQGLQFLFEYFSETQRNKGNFPGRFSGRQFSNSRSEMNVSTLELGDSALYLCASSLVGMGSTDTQYFGPGTRLTVL.

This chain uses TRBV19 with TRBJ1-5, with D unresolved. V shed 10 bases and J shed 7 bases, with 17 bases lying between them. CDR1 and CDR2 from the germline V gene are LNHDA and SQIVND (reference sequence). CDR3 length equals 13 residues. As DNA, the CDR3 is TGTGCCACGGGAGTGGGGTTTGGACAGCCCCAGCATTTT. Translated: CATGVGFGQPQHF. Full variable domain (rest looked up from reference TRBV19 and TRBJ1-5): DGGITQSPKYLFRKEGQNVTLSCEQNLNHDAMYWYRQDPGQGLRLIYYSQIVNDFQKGDIAEGYSVSREKKESFPLTVTSAQKNPTAFYLCATGVGFGQPQHFGDGTRLSIL.

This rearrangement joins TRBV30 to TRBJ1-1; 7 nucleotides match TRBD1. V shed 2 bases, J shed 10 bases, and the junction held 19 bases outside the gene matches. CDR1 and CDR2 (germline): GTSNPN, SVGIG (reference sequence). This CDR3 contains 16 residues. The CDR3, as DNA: TGTGCCTGGAGTCCAGACAGGGTCTTTATAGAAAAGGGAGCTTTCTTT. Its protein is CAWSPDRVFIEKGAFF.

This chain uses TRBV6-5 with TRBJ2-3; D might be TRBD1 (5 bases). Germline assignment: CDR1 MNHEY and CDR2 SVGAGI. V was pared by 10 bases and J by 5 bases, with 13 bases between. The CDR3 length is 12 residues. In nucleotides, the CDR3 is TGTGCCACTGGGGCTAGGAGAGATACGCAGTATTTT. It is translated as CATGARRDTQYF.

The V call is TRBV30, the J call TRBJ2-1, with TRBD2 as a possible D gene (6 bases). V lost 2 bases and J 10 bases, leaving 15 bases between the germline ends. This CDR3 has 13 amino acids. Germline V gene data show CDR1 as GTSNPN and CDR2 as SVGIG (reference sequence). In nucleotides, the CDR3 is TGTGCCTGGAGTCCCGATCCCCGGGGGGAGCAGTTCTTC. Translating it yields CAWSPDPRGEQFF.

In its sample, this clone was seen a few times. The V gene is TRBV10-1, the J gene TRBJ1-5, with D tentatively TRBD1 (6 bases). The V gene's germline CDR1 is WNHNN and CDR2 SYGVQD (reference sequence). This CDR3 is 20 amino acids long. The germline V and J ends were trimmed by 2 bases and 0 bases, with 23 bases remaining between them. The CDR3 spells CASSEPPGHNTLNSNQPQHF. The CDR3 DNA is TGCGCCAGCAGTGAGCCCCCGGGACACAACACGTTAAATAGCAATCAGCCCCAGCATTTT.

CDR3 amino acids: CASSLKGGQGYEQYF. DNA of the CDR3: TGTGCCAGCAGTTTAAAGGGGGGACAGGGCTACGAGCAGTACTTC. The rearrangement joins TRBV28 to TRBJ2-7; TRBD1 matches at 9 bases. Germline CDR1 and CDR2: MDHEN and SYDVKM. This CDR3 contains 15 residues. V was pared by 2 bases and J by 3 bases, with 5 bases of the junction left unmatched.

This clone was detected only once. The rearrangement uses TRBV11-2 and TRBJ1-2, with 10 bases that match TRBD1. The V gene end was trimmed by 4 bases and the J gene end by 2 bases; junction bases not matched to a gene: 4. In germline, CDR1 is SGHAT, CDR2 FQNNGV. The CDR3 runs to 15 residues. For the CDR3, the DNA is TGTGCCAGCAGCTCCCGGGACAGGGGAAACTATGGCTACACCTTC. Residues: CASSSRDRGNYGYTF.

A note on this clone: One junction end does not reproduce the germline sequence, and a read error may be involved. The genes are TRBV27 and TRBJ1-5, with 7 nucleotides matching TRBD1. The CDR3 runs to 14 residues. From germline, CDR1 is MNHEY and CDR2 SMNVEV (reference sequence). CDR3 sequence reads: CASSLYGTDQPQHF. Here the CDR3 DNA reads TGTGCCAGCAGCTTATACGGGACAGATCAGCCCCAGCATTTT.